This TCR beta chain was found in a study of T cell responses to AZD1222 COVID-19 vaccine. Study-wide points: Donors were largely white British and mainly female; clonal diversity was possibly underestimated. When two AZD1222 doses had been given, Spike-specific TCR breadth and depth rose. The repertoires were collected only after the peak T cell response. The number of AZD1222 recipients seropositive at baseline was only 5 to 7.

Generated by immunoSEQ multiplex PCR, the TCRdb table keeps only in-frame clones and is missing some. Counted here are 90,000 to 110,000 clones, roughly 90% occurring once; the ten biggest clones make up 2% to 3%. Comments on this clone: Its specificity is not known.

The sequence was collected from an adult in good health. This material consisted of peripheral blood, taken on day 0 of AZD1222 vaccination.

DNA for the CDR3: TGTGCCACCAGCAGGGGGGGGACAGGCCCTGGAAACACCATATATTTT. This translates into CATSRGGTGPGNTIYF. The chain employs TRBV15 and TRBJ1-3; 8 positions match TRBD1. CDR1 and CDR2 (germline): LNHNV, YYDKDF (reference sequence). The trim removed 3 bases at V and 2 bases at J, leaving 6 bases unmatched. This CDR3 has 16 amino acids.